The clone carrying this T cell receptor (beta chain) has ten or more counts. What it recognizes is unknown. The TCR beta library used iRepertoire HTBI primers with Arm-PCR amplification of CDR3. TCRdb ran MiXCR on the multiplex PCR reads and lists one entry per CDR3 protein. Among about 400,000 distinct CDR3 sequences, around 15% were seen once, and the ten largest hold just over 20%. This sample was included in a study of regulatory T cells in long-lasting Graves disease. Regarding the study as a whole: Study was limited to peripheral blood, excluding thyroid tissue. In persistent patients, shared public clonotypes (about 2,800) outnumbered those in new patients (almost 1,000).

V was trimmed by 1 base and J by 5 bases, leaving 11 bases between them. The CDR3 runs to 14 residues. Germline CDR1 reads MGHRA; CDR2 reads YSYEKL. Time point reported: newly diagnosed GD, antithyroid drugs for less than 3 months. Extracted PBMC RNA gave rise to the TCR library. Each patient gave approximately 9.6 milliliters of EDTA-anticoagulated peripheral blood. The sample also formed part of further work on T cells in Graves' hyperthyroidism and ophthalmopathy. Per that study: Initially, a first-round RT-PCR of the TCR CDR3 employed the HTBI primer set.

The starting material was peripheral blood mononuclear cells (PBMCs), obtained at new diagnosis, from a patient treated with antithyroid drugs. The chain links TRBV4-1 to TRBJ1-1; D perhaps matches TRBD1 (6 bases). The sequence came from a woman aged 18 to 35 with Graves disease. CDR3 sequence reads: CASSQAQGRTEAFF. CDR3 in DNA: TGCGCCAGCAGCCAAGCGCAGGGGAGGACTGAAGCTTTCTTT.